The table lists the clone carrying this T cell receptor beta chain with many counts. The antigen remains unidentified. The sample originates from a study of T cells in Graves' hyperthyroidism and ophthalmopathy. General study results and limits: Among thyroid clonotypes expanded above 0.001, most also appeared in blood. Separating ophthalmopathy from stable hyperthyroidism was achieved by a 13 V-J model.

This CDR3 spans 17 amino acids. Trimming pared 3 bases from V and 1 base from J, leaving 18 bases between. The germline CDR1 and CDR2 sequences are SGHAT and FQNNGV. RNA transcripts yielded amplified TCR beta CDR3 regions. TCR CDR3 underwent first-round RT-PCR with the HTBI primer set. TCRdb processed the multiplex PCR reads anew with MiXCR; each CDR3 protein has one entry. The repertoire holds about 290,000 distinct CDR3 sequences, about 18% seen once, with around 58% in the top ten. Diagnoses rested on clinical symptoms, serum thyroxine and TRAb, thyroid ultrasound and orbital computed tomography. Each 10 ml fresh peripheral blood draw supplied the PBMCs.

The receptor's source is a woman aged 60-75 years with Graves' ophthalmopathy. The sequencing sample was made of blood. The chain carries TRBV11-2 and TRBJ1-2, with TRBD1 as a possible D gene (5 bases). CDR3 region: CASSFSPVAGNNYGYTF. In nucleotides, the CDR3 is TGTGCCAGCAGCTTTAGTCCTGTAGCAGGGAATAACTATGGCTACACCTTC.